Following are 30 T cell receptor beta chains from one sample sequenced in a study of blood T cell repertoires in COVID-19. Sequencing used immunoSEQ multiplex PCR; TCRdb keeps in-frame clones, though not all of them. Among 150,000 or so clones, under 85% were seen once, and the ten largest hold 10% to 15%. The sample was peripheral blood. The receptors stem from a man in his sixties or seventies who had recovered from COVID-19.

The chain is built from TRBV5-1 and TRBJ2-1; 7 nucleotides line up with TRBD2. J was trimmed by 4 bases and V by 4 bases; bases with no gene match: 2. In germline, CDR1 is SGHRS, CDR2 YFSETQ. This CDR3 has 13 amino acids. The CDR3 is CASSGGGYNEQFF. The DNA for the CDR3 is TGCGCCAGCAGCGGGGGAGGGTACAATGAGCAGTTCTTC.

This clone was detected a few times. This rearrangement joins TRBV19 to TRBJ2-7, with D maybe TRBD2 (5 bases). The germline V gene encodes CDR1 LNHDA and CDR2 SQIVND (reference sequence). This CDR3 is built from 13 residues. The V end lost 5 bases, the J end lost 6 bases, and 14 bases lay between the germline ends. Written as DNA, the CDR3 is TGTGCCAGTAGTCAGTCGATCCTAGCCGAGCAGTACTTC. It codes for CASSQSILAEQYF.

V gene TRBV6-6 combines with J gene TRBJ1-2; D may be TRBD1 (6 bases). Trimming pared 6 bases from V and 6 bases from J, leaving 14 bases between. The CDR3 is 13 residues long. Germline CDR1 reads MNHNY; CDR2 reads SVGAGI (reference sequence). The CDR3 reads CASRRGGGDGYTF. CDR3 DNA: TGTGCCAGCAGACGGGGTGGGGGCGATGGCTACACCTTC.

A remark on this clone: Mismatch with germline at one junction end may stem from a read error. The rearrangement uses TRBV4-1 and TRBJ2-1; 9 nucleotides match TRBD2. The CDR3 loop spans 16 amino acids. Germline CDR1 is MGHRA and CDR2 is YSYEKL. In DNA form, the CDR3 reads TGCGCCAGCAGCGAAGAAGGGCTAGCGGGACTACATGAGCAGTTCTTC. Residues: CASSEEGLAGLHEQFF.

The genes are TRBV6-5 and TRBJ2-7; 11 positions agree with TRBD2. Germline assignment: CDR1 MNHEY and CDR2 SVGAGI. This CDR3 region has 15 residues. Losses at the gene ends were 4 bases for V and 0 bases for J; bases not matched to a gene: 2. The CDR3 sequence is CASSLAGGLSYEQYF. The CDR3 DNA sequence: TGTGCCAGCAGTTTAGCGGGAGGGCTCTCCTACGAGCAGTACTTC.

This rearrangement joins TRBV5-5 to TRBJ1-3; 10 bases align to TRBD1. The CDR3 covers 16 residues. V trimming: 4 bases; J trimming: 8 bases; junction bases outside the gene matches: 12. The germline CDR1 and CDR2 sequences are SGHKS and YYEKEE (reference sequence). CDR3: CASSPPGQGFIDTIYF. The DNA for the CDR3 is TGTGCCAGCAGCCCGCCGGGACAGGGGTTCATAGACACCATATATTTT. Drawing the rest from reference TRBV5-5 and TRBJ1-3, the complete variable domain is DAGVTQSPTHLIKTRGQQVTLRCSPISGHKSVSWYQQVLGQGPQFIFQYYEKEERGRGNFPDRFSARQFPNYSSELNVNALLLGDSALYLCASSPPGQGFIDTIYFGEGSWLTVV.

This clone was observed a handful of times. V gene TRBV28 combines with J gene TRBJ2-3; TRBD1 agrees at 9 bases. Germline V CDR1 and CDR2: MDHEN, SYDVKM. The J segment lost 6 bases and the V segment lost 5 bases, leaving 6 bases of the junction unmatched. The CDR3 sequence is 14 residues long. The CDR3 is CASSPLQGADTQYF. The CDR3 DNA reads as TGTGCCAGCAGTCCCCTACAGGGGGCTGATACGCAGTATTTT.

This clone was counted a single time. This chain connects TRBV14 to TRBJ2-1; TRBD2 matches at 8 bases. The ends lost 1 base at V and 3 bases at J; junction bases unmatched: 8. Germline CDR1 reads SGHDN; CDR2 reads FVKESK. The CDR3 consists of 17 residues. The CDR3 region is CASSQGVVAGIYNEQFF. The CDR3 region has the DNA TGTGCCAGCAGCCAAGGGGTAGTAGCGGGGATCTACAATGAGCAGTTCTTC.

The chain has TRBV11-2 and TRBJ2-3; D is unclear. V dropped 2 bases and J dropped 3 bases, with 6 bases sitting between them. Germline assignment: CDR1 SGHAT and CDR2 FQNNGV. The CDR3 is 13 amino acids. CDR3 DNA sequence: TGTGCCAGCAGCTTATCTTCGACAGATACGCAGTATTTT. Amino acid sequence: CASSLSSTDTQYF.

V usage is TRBV25-1 and J usage is TRBJ1-4, with D possibly matching TRBD1 (6 bases). Germline values: CDR1 MGHDK, CDR2 SYGVNS. Trimming stripped 6 bases from V and 7 bases from J, with 9 bases between. CDR3 length: 12 amino acids. CDR3 nucleotide sequence: TGTGCCAGCAGAGGGGGGGGTGAAAAACTGTTTTTT. This sequence encodes CASRGGGEKLFF.

This sequence joins TRBV7-2 and TRBJ1-6; D not certain. This CDR3 region has 16 residues. Germline V gene lookup returns CDR1 SGHTA and CDR2 FQGNSA. Deletions cut 5 bases from V and 8 bases from J, with 19 bases between. CDR3 region: CASSPTAVGLYSPLHF. The DNA for the CDR3 is TGTGCCAGCAGCCCCACAGCAGTGGGTCTATATTCACCCCTCCACTTT.

The rearrangement links TRBV7-2 to TRBJ2-5; TRBD2 agrees at 7 bases. Germline values: CDR1 SGHTA, CDR2 FQGNSA. Trimming removed 1 base from V and 4 bases from J; junction bases left unmatched: 9. This CDR3 is built from 16 residues. As DNA, the CDR3 is TGTGCCAGCAGCTTAGTGGGGGGAGGGGCGCGAGAGACCCAGTACTTC. It translates to CASSLVGGGARETQYF. Full variable domain (remainder filled in from reference TRBV7-2 and TRBJ2-5): GAGVSQSPSNKVTEKGKDVELRCDPISGHTALYWYRQSLGQGLEFLIYFQGNSAPDKSGLPSDRFSAERTGGSVSTLTIQRTQQEDSAVYLCASSLVGGGARETQYFGPGTRLLVL.

The chain employs TRBV7-2 and TRBJ1-5, with 7 positions matching TRBD1. Per germline, CDR1 SGHTA and CDR2 FQGNSA. This CDR3 has 14 amino acids. V lost 4 bases and J lost 7; bases outside the gene matches: 7. This CDR3 is CASSSQRGQQPQHF. CDR3 DNA sequence: TGTGCCAGCAGCTCGCAGAGGGGGCAACAGCCCCAGCATTTT. Together with reference TRBV7-2 and TRBJ1-5, the CDR3 gives the full variable domain: GAGVSQSPSNKVTEKGKDVELRCDPISGHTALYWYRQSLGQGLEFLIYFQGNSAPDKSGLPSDRFSAERTGGSVSTLTIQRTQQEDSAVYLCASSSQRGQQPQHFGDGTRLSIL.

The J gene is TRBJ1-6, the V gene TRBV3-1 (or the pseudogene TRBV3-2); D not certain. The CDR3 has 13 residues. Germline values: CDR1 LGHDT, CDR2 YNNKEL (reference sequence). Deletions cut 3 bases from V and 6 bases from J, with 6 bases between. The CDR3 DNA follows: TGTGCCAGCAGCCAGTCGGGTAATTCACCCCTCCACTTT. Amino acids: CASSQSGNSPLHF.

This clone was detected only once. The chain combines TRBV3-1 (or the pseudogene TRBV3-2) with TRBJ2-5; 7 nucleotides match TRBD1. J gave up 2 bases and V 2 bases, and 2 bases lay outside the gene matches. Germline CDR1 and CDR2: LGHDT and YNNKEL (reference sequence). The CDR3 contains 14 residues. This CDR3 reads CASSQWDSQETQYF. In DNA, the CDR3 is TGTGCCAGCAGCCAATGGGACAGTCAAGAGACCCAGTACTTC.

The J gene is TRBJ1-1, the V gene TRBV18; D is unresolved. V lost 2 bases and J 1 base, leaving 8 bases between the germline ends. Germline V gene data show CDR1 as KGHSH and CDR2 as LQKENI. The CDR3 runs 14 residues. The CDR3: CASSPGRSNTEAFF. The CDR3, as DNA: TGTGCCAGCTCACCAGGGAGGTCGAACACTGAAGCTTTCTTT.

The chain couples TRBV2 to TRBJ2-7; D is perhaps TRBD2 (6 bases). Germline V lookup: CDR1 SNHLY, CDR2 FYNNEI. The CDR3 loop spans 12 amino acids. V lost 10 bases and J lost 0, with 10 bases in between. CDR3 sequence reads: CAIGTSSYEQYF. The CDR3 nucleotides are TGTGCCATAGGGACTTCCTCCTACGAGCAGTACTTC.

This clone was counted a single time. The chain combines TRBV30 with TRBJ2-4; 15 bases are a match to TRBD2. CDR1 is GTSNPN and CDR2 is SVGIG in the germline V gene (reference sequence). There are 18 residues in the CDR3. The junction had 6 bases not matched to a gene; V was cut back by 2 bases and J by 1 base. In nucleotides, the CDR3 is TGTGCCTGGAGTTCGGGACTAGCGGGAGGAGGCGCCAAAAACATTCAGTACTTC. Protein sequence: CAWSSGLAGGGAKNIQYF.

This clone was observed once. The rearrangement joins TRBV9 to TRBJ2-7, with TRBD2 matching over 8 bases. CDR3 length: 16 amino acids. V was clipped by 0 bases and J by 1 base; unmatched bases: 6. Germline loops: CDR1 SGDLS, CDR2 YYNGEE. CDR3 coding DNA: TGTGCCAGCAGCGTAGGAATGCGGGAGGATTCCTACGAGCAGTACTTC. Its protein is CASSVGMREDSYEQYF.

V is TRBV28 and J is TRBJ1-1; D may be TRBD1 (6 bases). Germline CDR1 reads MDHEN; CDR2 reads SYDVKM. Trimming shortened V by 1 base and J by 1 base, and 10 bases separated the two germline ends. The CDR3 consists of 15 residues. CDR3 region: CASSLYRGKNTEAFF. DNA for the CDR3: TGTGCCAGCAGTTTATATAGGGGGAAGAACACTGAAGCTTTCTTT.

The chain combines TRBV6-6 with TRBJ2-7; 8 bases match TRBD1. V was pared by 4 bases and J by 3 bases, with 5 bases of the junction left unmatched. The CDR3 loop spans 14 amino acids. Germline CDR1 reads MNHNY; CDR2 reads SVGAGI (reference sequence). CDR3 bases: TGTGCCAGCAGTTTCCTCACAGGGGGCTACGAGCAGTACTTC. Translation gives CASSFLTGGYEQYF.

This clone was picked up one time. The rearrangement joins TRBV18 to TRBJ2-5; D gene ambiguous. Germline values: CDR1 KGHSH, CDR2 LQKENI. The germline V and J ends were trimmed by 6 bases and 3 bases, with 5 bases remaining between them. The CDR3 has 11 amino acids. CDR3 residues: CASSLEETQYF. The CDR3 bases are TGTGCCAGCTCTCTCGAAGAGACCCAGTACTTC.

This chain links TRBV20-1 with TRBJ2-2; tentative D call: TRBD2 (6 bases). Trimming cost V 3 bases and J 4 bases, with 15 bases left between them. The CDR3 extends over 15 amino acids. Germline V gene data show CDR1 as DFQATT and CDR2 as SNEGSKA (reference sequence). The CDR3 sequence: CSASEGLAPTGELFF. The CDR3 DNA is TGCAGTGCTAGTGAGGGGCTAGCGCCCACCGGGGAGCTGTTTTTT.

The rearrangement joins TRBV5-4 to TRBJ2-7, with 14 bases matching TRBD2. The CDR3 spans 16 residues. The germline V gene encodes CDR1 SGHNT and CDR2 YYREEE (reference sequence). Germline trimming cut 4 bases from V and 1 base from J; bases unmatched to any gene: 4. The chain's CDR3 is CASSQGLAGVSYEQYF. The CDR3 DNA reads as TGTGCCAGCAGCCAGGGACTAGCGGGAGTGTCCTACGAGCAGTACTTC.

V usage is TRBV28 and J usage is TRBJ2-7; TRBD1 matches at 8 bases. The CDR3 is 13 amino acids. Trimming cost V 6 bases and J 3 bases; bases outside gene matches: 4. Per germline, CDR1 MDHEN and CDR2 SYDVKM. For the CDR3, the DNA is TGTGCCAGCAGCGGACAGGGTGGCTACGAGCAGTACTTC. Protein product: CASSGQGGYEQYF.

The gene calls are TRBV5-1 and TRBJ2-7; maybe TRBD2 (5 bases). The germline V gene has CDR1 SGHRS and CDR2 YFSETQ. V dropped 0 bases and J dropped 2 bases, with 12 bases sitting between them. The CDR3 has 15 residues. This CDR3 reads CASSLESSIPYEQYF. CDR3 nucleotides: TGCGCCAGCAGCTTGGAGTCTAGCATCCCCTACGAGCAGTACTTC.

With regard to this clone: This specimen includes other DNA sequences encoding the same CDR3. The chain is built from TRBV19 and TRBJ1-1; the D is unclear. V was pared by 4 bases and J by 3 bases, with 3 bases between. The germline V gene has CDR1 LNHDA and CDR2 SQIVND (reference sequence). There are 11 residues in the CDR3. In DNA form, the CDR3 reads TGTGCCAGTAGTACGTACACTGAAGCTTTCTTT. This translates into CASSTYTEAFF.

This clone was picked up one time. A junction boundary mismatches the germline segment, possibly from a read error. The J gene is TRBJ2-2, the V gene TRBV7-7; no clear D. The CDR3 is 14 amino acids. The germline CDR1 and CDR2 sequences are SSHAT and FNYEAQ (reference sequence). This CDR3 is CASSAEENTGELFF. The CDR3 DNA is TGTGCTAGCAGCGCAGAGGAGAACACCGGGGAGCTGTTTTTT.

This clone was observed once. The chain links TRBV5-4 to TRBJ1-6, with TRBD1 identical over 8 bases. Germline-derived CDR1 and CDR2 are SGHNT and YYREEE (reference sequence). The CDR3 runs to 15 residues. The J segment lost 7 bases and the V segment lost 4 bases, leaving 7 bases of the junction unmatched. The CDR3 DNA reads TGTGCCAGCAGCACCAGACAGGGGACGAATTCACCCCTCCACTTT. Its translation is CASSTRQGTNSPLHF.

The V and J genes are TRBV27 and TRBJ1-1; tentative D call: TRBD1 (5 bases). The CDR3 length is 14 residues. Germline CDR1 reads MNHEY; CDR2 reads SMNVEV (reference sequence). The V end lost 6 bases, the J end lost 5 bases, and 16 bases lay between the germline ends. CDR3 nucleotides: TGTGCCAGCAGGGACACGGGCCCAGGAACTGAAGCTTTCTTT. The encoded protein is CASRDTGPGTEAFF.